These T cell receptor beta chains were read from a single sample in a study of human T cells and chemical hapten exposure. Via MiXCR, TCRdb re-called the RACE reads, giving one row per CDR3 protein. The table records roughly 50,000 distinct CDR3 sequences, roughly a tenth of them present only once. The specimen was whole blood, collected in connection with sensitization to the hapten diphenylcyclopropenone (DPC). The receptors stem from a man aged 35-49 years with alopecia areata. Some clones in this sample may be carry-over from other donors' samples. Both conserved end residues are part of each CDR3. The D gene is left open where the match is weak. Not every row has a clone size; where given, it reads once, few, many or a size class.

.	TRBV9	.	TRBJ2-4	TGTGCCAGCGCCCCCGGCAACATTCAGTACTTC	CASAPGNIQYF
.	TRBV27	many	TRBJ1-1	TGTGCCAGCAGTTTAGGGGGCTTCGGTGAAGCTTTCTTT	CASSLGGFGEAFF
.	TRBV15	.	TRBJ2-6	TGTGCCACCTTACGGGACTCCACCAACGACGGGGCCAACGTCCTGACTTTC	CATLRDSTNDGANVLTF
.	TRBV12-3/TRBV12-4	.	TRBJ2-1	TGTGCCAGCCTGGGGATAGGCGGGGCTTACAATGAGCAGTTCTTC	CASLGIGGAYNEQFF
.	TRBV7-2	few	TRBJ1-1	TGTGCCAGCAGCTCCTCAGGGTCCATGAACACTGAAGCTTTCTTT	CASSSSGSMNTEAFF
.	TRBV7-2	.	TRBJ2-1	TGTGCCAGCAGCCCCCAGTGGGGAATGGACAATGAGCAGTTCTTC	CASSPQWGMDNEQFF
.	TRBV6-4	.	TRBJ2-1	TGTGCCAGCAGTGTAGGGGACCCAGGCAATGAGCAGTTCTTC	CASSVGDPGNEQFF
.	TRBV29-1	many	TRBJ2-1	TGCAGCGTCGAACCGAACAGGTTAAATGAGCAGTTCTTC	CSVEPNRLNEQFF
.	TRBV29-1	many	TRBJ2-5	TGCAGCTGTCGAGGGGGGACAGCTCAAGAGACCCAGTACTTC	CSCRGGTAQETQYF
TRBD2	TRBV20-1	.	TRBJ2-5	TGCAGTGCTTCCCCCGGGGGGGGCGGGGAGACCCAGTACTTC	CSASPGGGGETQYF
.	TRBV28	few	TRBJ2-1	TGTGCCAGCAGTTATTGGGGGGCCAATGAGCAGTTCTTC	CASSYWGANEQFF
.	TRBV3-1	few	TRBJ1-1	TGTGCCAGCAGCCAAGAGCGGGGAAACACTGAAGCTTTCTTT	CASSQERGNTEAFF
.	TRBV7-9	many	TRBJ1-5	TGTGCCAGCAGCTTAGGACAGATTAATCAGCCCCAGCATTTT	CASSLGQINQPQHF
.	TRBV20-1	many	TRBJ1-3	TGCAGTGCTAGTCCCCGGGGAGGACAGAACTCTGGAAACACCATATATTTT	CSASPRGGQNSGNTIYF
.	TRBV3-1	.	TRBJ1-3	TGTGCCAGCAGCCGAGACGGCTCTGGAAACACCATATATTTT	CASSRDGSGNTIYF
.	TRBV18	many	TRBJ2-3	TGTGCCAGCTCACCGGACAGCACAGATACGCAGTATTTT	CASSPDSTDTQYF
TRBD1	TRBV29-1	.	TRBJ2-1	TGCAGCGGAAGGACAGGGAACTCCTACAATGAGCAGTTCTTC	CSGRTGNSYNEQFF
.	TRBV10-3	.	TRBJ1-2	TGTGCCATCAGTGAGGACGGATCTCCAGTCGGCTACACCTTC	CAISEDGSPVGYTF
.	TRBV6-2/TRBV6-3	few	TRBJ2-1	TGTGCCAGCAGTTCCCCTAAGTTAGGGAATGAGCAGTTCTTC	CASSSPKLGNEQFF
TRBD1	TRBV7-9	many	TRBJ2-7	TGTGCCAGCAGCATAACCCGACAGGGATACGAGCAGTACTTC	CASSITRQGYEQYF
.	TRBV20-1	many	TRBJ2-7	TGCAGTGCGGGAGACCTCCCTCAGTACTTC	CSAGDLPQYF
.	TRBV6-6	.	TRBJ2-5	TGTGCCAGCAGTTACTCGTCGGCCCAAGAGACCCAGTACTTC	CASSYSSAQETQYF
TRBD1	TRBV4-1	few	TRBJ2-7	TGCGCCAGCAGCCCGGACAGGGGACGCTACGAGCAGTACTTC	CASSPDRGRYEQYF
.	TRBV7-2	few	TRBJ2-3	TGTGCCAGCAGCTTAGATGGGGGGTCAGATACGCAGTATTTT	CASSLDGGSDTQYF
TRBD1	TRBV6-6	few	TRBJ1-2	TGTGCCAGCATCGACAGGGCCTATAACTATGGCTACACCTTC	CASIDRAYNYGYTF
.	TRBV6-2/TRBV6-3	.	TRBJ2-7	TGTGCCAGCAGTCCCCGCGGGACAGCACTCTACGAGCAGTACTTC	CASSPRGTALYEQYF
.	TRBV28	few	TRBJ1-6	TGTGCCAGCAGTTTTGGGTATTCACCCCTCCACTTT	CASSFGYSPLHF
.	TRBV7-2	few	TRBJ1-5	TGTGCCAGCAGCCCAGGGAGTCAGCCCCAGCATTTT	CASSPGSQPQHF
.	TRBV12-3/TRBV12-4	few	TRBJ2-7	TGTGCCAGCAGATACGGGGTACTCTACGAGCAGTACTTC	CASRYGVLYEQYF
TRBD2	TRBV5-4	many	TRBJ2-7	TGTGCCAGCAGCTTGGACACTAGCGGGTCCGGCGCGTCCTACGAGCAGTACTTC	CASSLDTSGSGASYEQYF
TRBD2	TRBV3-1	many	TRBJ2-7	TGTGCCAGCAGCCGAAGCGGGAGTGTAAACGAGCAGTACTTC	CASSRSGSVNEQYF
TRBD1	TRBV28	.	TRBJ1-1	TGTGCCAGCAGTTTCCGAGGGGGCTGGGGCACTGAAGCTTTCTTT	CASSFRGGWGTEAFF
TRBD1	TRBV2	many	TRBJ2-1	TGTGCCAGCAGCGGGACAGGGGGGCGCGGGCAGCAGTTCTTC	CASSGTGGRGQQFF
.	TRBV7-2	.	TRBJ2-3	TGTGCCAGCAGCTTAGAGGAGGCAGATACGCAGTATTTT	CASSLEEADTQYF
TRBD2	TRBV6-2/TRBV6-3	many	TRBJ2-5	TGTGCCAGCAGTTACGGGACTAGCATTGAGACCCAGTACTTC	CASSYGTSIETQYF
TRBD2	TRBV5-1	many	TRBJ2-1	TGCGCCAGCAGCTTGAGCTTAGCGGGAGGACCCTACAATGAGCAGTTCTTC	CASSLSLAGGPYNEQFF
.	TRBV20-1	few	TRBJ2-1	TGCAGTGCTAGCGGGACGAGCTCCTACAATGAGCAGTTCTTC	CSASGTSSYNEQFF
.	TRBV12-3/TRBV12-4	many	TRBJ1-5	TGTGCCAGCAGTTTTATCTTCGGTCAGCCCCAGCATTTT	CASSFIFGQPQHF
.	TRBV14	.	TRBJ2-7	TGTGCCAGCAGCCATACTTTCGAGCAGTACTTC	CASSHTFEQYF
TRBD1	TRBV2	many	TRBJ2-5	TGTGCCAGCACCCTGGGGACAGGGTTCGGAAAGCGGCCAGAGACCCAGTACTTC	CASTLGTGFGKRPETQYF
.	TRBV28	.	TRBJ2-7	TGTGCCAGCAGTTTATTCTGGGACTCACCCTACGAGCAGTACTTC	CASSLFWDSPYEQYF
.	TRBV5-4	few	TRBJ1-1	TGTGCCAGCAGCTTCACGAACACTGAAGCTTTCTTT	CASSFTNTEAFF
TRBD1	TRBV11-2	many	TRBJ1-1	TGTGCCAGCAGCGTTACTTTTACAGGGGGCACTGAAGCTTTCTTT	CASSVTFTGGTEAFF